A single sample is the source of the 24 T cell receptor beta chains below, sequenced in a study of cytomegalovirus exposure and HLA in healthy donors. Libraries were prepared by immunoSEQ multiplex PCR; TCRdb keeps only in-frame clonotypes and omits some of them. The repertoire includes roughly 300,000 clones, roughly 90% of them detected once, and over 1% sits in the top ten. Sequenced: PBMCs. The source is a young woman in good health and CMV-seropositive.

The chain uses TRBV5-6 and TRBJ2-7; D gene ambiguous. Trimming cost V 2 bases and J 3 bases, with 9 bases left between them. The CDR3 loop spans 13 amino acids. Per germline, CDR1 SGHDT and CDR2 YYEEEE. CDR3 sequence reads: CASSLELHYEQYF. The CDR3 DNA reads TGTGCCAGCAGCTTAGAACTACACTACGAGCAGTACTTC.

V usage is TRBV9 and J usage is TRBJ1-2; a weak D match, TRBD1 (5 bases). The CDR3 contains 14 residues. V was clipped by 0 bases and J by 8 bases, with 14 bases between them. Looked up from germline, CDR1 is SGDLS and CDR2 is YYNGEE. The CDR3 reads CASSVGGGERGYTF. CDR3 DNA: TGTGCCAGCAGCGTAGGCGGAGGGGAACGGGGCTACACCTTC. Looking up the rest from reference TRBV9 and TRBJ1-2 gives the full variable domain: DSGVTQTPKHLITATGQRVTLRCSPRSGDLSVYWYQQSLDQGLQFLIQYYNGEERAKGNILERFSAQQFPDLHSELNLSSLELGDSALYFCASSVGGGERGYTFGSGTRLTVV.

The chain has TRBV13 and TRBJ1-1; D remains ambiguous. The CDR3 length is 14 residues. V was trimmed by 4 bases and J by 7 bases, leaving 16 bases between them. Germline V gene lookup returns CDR1 PRHDT and CDR2 FYEKMQ (reference sequence). The CDR3, as DNA: TGTGCCAGCAGCTCATCGGGGAGGGCTGATGAAGCTTTCTTT. It specifies CASSSSGRADEAFF.

The chain combines TRBV5-1 with TRBJ2-1, with D possibly called TRBD1 or TRBD2 (5 bases each). V was clipped by 4 bases and J by 4 bases, with 18 bases between them. CDR3 length equals 16 residues. Germline loops: CDR1 SGHRS, CDR2 YFSETQ. The CDR3 protein is CASSPAAGASYNEQFF. In nucleotides, the CDR3 is TGCGCCAGCAGCCCGGCCGCCGGGGCAAGTTACAATGAGCAGTTCTTC. Full variable domain (outside the CDR3, taken from reference TRBV5-1 and TRBJ2-1): KAGVTQTPRYLIKTRGQQVTLSCSPISGHRSVSWYQQTPGQGLQFLFEYFSETQRNKGNFPGRFSGRQFSNSRSEMNVSTLELGDSALYLCASSPAAGASYNEQFFGPGTRLTVL.

This chain links TRBV15 with TRBJ2-3; D is perhaps TRBD1 or TRBD2 (5 bases each). CDR3 length equals 19 residues. The germline V gene encodes CDR1 LNHNV and CDR2 YYDKDF (reference sequence). The ends were cut back, 0 bases at V and 0 bases at J, with 19 bases in the middle. CDR3 sequence (DNA): TGTGCCACCAGCAGAGACACGCCCGGGACGGTCTCTAGCACAGATACGCAGTATTTT. As protein: CATSRDTPGTVSSTDTQYF.

The chain employs TRBV4-3 and TRBJ2-7; TRBD2 might be the D (7 bases). The CDR3 runs 14 residues. V was pared by 5 bases and J by 7 bases, with 18 bases between. The V gene's germline CDR1 is LGHNA and CDR2 YSLEER. As DNA, the CDR3 is TGCGCCAGCAGCAAGGGGGGGGTCCATGGGGAGCAGTACTTC. This translates into CASSKGGVHGEQYF.

This clone was detected once. The chain is built from TRBV4-1 and TRBJ2-3, with no clear D. V dropped 5 bases and J dropped 1 base, with 13 bases sitting between them. CDR3 length equals 15 residues. Germline CDR1 MGHRA, CDR2 YSYEKL. DNA of the CDR3: TGCGCCAGCAGCACCATGGGCGGTCGCACAGATACGCAGTATTTT. This translates into CASSTMGGRTDTQYF.

This sequence joins TRBV28 and TRBJ1-5; D unclear. The CDR3 contains 14 residues. From germline, CDR1 is MDHEN and CDR2 SYDVKM. The V and J ends lost 3 bases and 5 bases respectively, with 11 bases between them. Here the CDR3 reads CASSLAQLYQPQHF. For the CDR3, the DNA is TGTGCCAGCAGTTTGGCGCAGCTTTATCAGCCCCAGCATTTT.

The J gene is TRBJ2-1, the V gene TRBV4-3, with D possibly TRBD1 on 5 matching bases. The CDR3 covers 15 residues. Germline loops: CDR1 LGHNA, CDR2 YSLEER. V was pared by 0 bases and J by 2 bases, with 8 bases between. CDR3 nucleotides: TGCGCCAGCAGCCAAGATCACAGGACCTACAATGAGCAGTTCTTC. It is translated as CASSQDHRTYNEQFF.

This clone was observed a single time. The chain has TRBV19 and TRBJ2-1; the match to TRBD2 covers 8 bases. Germline V gives CDR1 LNHDA, CDR2 SQIVND (reference sequence). Losses at the gene ends were 4 bases for V and 12 bases for J; bases not matched to a gene: 17. The CDR3 spans 16 residues. The CDR3 loop is CASSTPWSGGRVGQFF. The CDR3 DNA is TGTGCCAGTAGTACCCCGTGGAGCGGGGGACGGGTTGGGCAGTTCTTC.

The chain employs TRBV4-3 and TRBJ2-5, with D tentatively TRBD2 (5 bases). The CDR3 totals 16 residues. In germline, CDR1 is LGHNA, CDR2 YSLEER. V was trimmed by 2 bases and J by 5 bases, leaving 18 bases between them. The CDR3 DNA reads as TGCGCCAGCAGCCAAAATCTCGGGGAAAATAGGGAGACCCAGTACTTC. This translates into CASSQNLGENRETQYF.

The gene calls are TRBV30 and TRBJ2-7; D is possibly TRBD2 (6 bases). The germline V gene encodes CDR1 GTSNPN and CDR2 SVGIG (reference sequence). This CDR3 is built from 11 residues. V lost 4 bases, J lost 6 bases, and 10 bases lay in between. The CDR3 loop is CAWMGGAEQYF. The CDR3 region has the DNA TGTGCCTGGATGGGGGGAGCCGAGCAGTACTTC. The variable domain in full, completed from reference TRBV30 and TRBJ2-7, reads SQTIHQWPATLVQPVGSPLSLECTVEGTSNPNLYWYRQAAGRGLQLLFYSVGIGQISSEVPQNLSASRPQDRQFILSSKKLLLSDSGFYLCAWMGGAEQYFGPGTRLTVT.

The rearrangement joins TRBV27 to TRBJ2-7; a possible D gene is TRBD1 (7 bases). Trimming took off 4 bases at V and 0 bases at J, with 13 bases between the two ends. Looked up from germline, CDR1 is MNHEY and CDR2 is SMNVEV (reference sequence). This CDR3 region has 15 residues. For the CDR3, the DNA is TGTGCCAGCAGTTCAAGGCGGGACAGCTCCTACGAGCAGTACTTC. It codes for CASSSRRDSSYEQYF.

This clone occurred once. This chain joins TRBV28 and TRBJ2-1; D unclear. Germline CDR1 is MDHEN and CDR2 is SYDVKM. The CDR3 contains 11 residues. V was shortened by 5 bases and J by 2 bases, with 1 base between the two germline ends. The chain's CDR3 is CASSTYNEQFF. CDR3 in DNA: TGTGCCAGCAGTACCTACAATGAGCAGTTCTTC. Full variable domain (remainder filled in from reference TRBV28 and TRBJ2-1): DVKVTQSSRYLVKRTGEKVFLECVQDMDHENMFWYRQDPGLGLRLIYFSYDVKMKEKGDIPEGYSVSREKKERFSLILESASTNQTSMYLCASSTYNEQFFGPGTRLTVL.

The chain carries TRBV4-1 and TRBJ2-7, with TRBD2 as a possible D gene (6 bases). Trimming removed 0 bases from V and 2 bases from J, with 11 bases in between. Germline CDR1 MGHRA, CDR2 YSYEKL. The CDR3 covers 15 residues. DNA of the CDR3: TGCGCCAGCAGCCAAGATTGGAGGGAGACCTACGAGCAGTACTTC. Amino acids: CASSQDWRETYEQYF.

The CDR3 DNA reads as TGTGCCAGCAGCTTGGGTCCGGGAGATACGCAGTATTTT. Its protein product is CASSLGPGDTQYF. The genes are TRBV5-6 and TRBJ2-3; D remains unclear. Trimming pared 0 bases from V and 5 bases from J, leaving 7 bases between. The CDR3 is 13 amino acids. Germline CDR1 SGHDT, CDR2 YYEEEE.

This chain joins TRBV7-2 and TRBJ2-7; tentatively, D is TRBD2 (5 bases). Looked up from germline, CDR1 is SGHTA and CDR2 is FQGNSA. This CDR3 has 14 amino acids. Trimming stripped 7 bases from V and 6 bases from J, with 19 bases between. CDR3 sequence (DNA): TGTGCCAGCACCCAGGCTAGCCTTGAGAGCGAGCAGTACTTC. It specifies CASTQASLESEQYF.

The chain uses TRBV9 and TRBJ2-1; the D gene is possibly TRBD2 (6 bases). Germline values: CDR1 SGDLS, CDR2 YYNGEE. V was pared by 0 bases and J by 8 bases, with 9 bases between. The CDR3 runs to 13 residues. In nucleotides, the CDR3 is TGTGCCAGCAGCGTAGTAACGGGGGATGAGCAGTTCTTC. Protein: CASSVVTGDEQFF.

The chain combines TRBV6-5 with TRBJ1-2, with D uncertain. The V gene lost 3 bases and the J gene lost 8 bases, with 16 bases spanning the gap. Germline CDR1 and CDR2: MNHEY and SVGAGI. The CDR3 length is 14 residues. The CDR3 loop reads CASSYFPVTWGYTF. CDR3 sequence (DNA): TGTGCCAGCAGTTATTTCCCAGTAACTTGGGGCTACACCTTC.

J is TRBJ2-7 and V is TRBV7-9, with unresolved D. The germline V gene encodes CDR1 SEHNR and CDR2 FQNEAQ (reference sequence). This CDR3 spans 16 amino acids. The V and J ends lost 5 bases and 9 bases respectively, with 26 bases between them. This CDR3 reads CASSISGPTRPNGQYF. The CDR3 bases are TGTGCCAGCAGCATATCTGGACCAACCCGCCCCAACGGGCAGTACTTC.

The chain links TRBV13 to TRBJ2-3; D is ambiguous. Germline CDR1 reads PRHDT; CDR2 reads FYEKMQ (reference sequence). V was pared by 4 bases and J by 5 bases, with 4 bases between. The CDR3 has 11 amino acids. The CDR3 DNA is TGTGCCAGCAGCTCCTTAGATACGCAGTATTTT. Protein sequence: CASSSLDTQYF.

The rearrangement joins TRBV2 to TRBJ1-1; D call uncertain. V was cut by 2 bases and J by 2 bases, with 15 bases left in between. Germline assignment: CDR1 SNHLY and CDR2 FYNNEI. There are 16 residues in the CDR3. The CDR3 reads CASSERAGVTNTEAFF. The CDR3 region has the DNA TGTGCCAGCAGTGAACGGGCGGGAGTGACTAACACTGAAGCTTTCTTT.

The rearrangement joins TRBV2 to TRBJ1-5, with 8 bases that match TRBD1. The trim removed 7 bases at V and 6 bases at J, leaving 5 bases unmatched. CDR1 is SNHLY and CDR2 is FYNNEI in the germline V gene. This CDR3 has 13 residues. The CDR3 DNA reads as TGTGCCAGCACCCAACAGGGGGGTCAGCCCCAGCATTTT. It encodes CASTQQGGQPQHF.

CDR3 sequence (DNA): TGTGCCAGCAGCTTAAGCCGTGTGGGCAATGAGCAGTTCTTC. This codes for CASSLSRVGNEQFF. The V call is TRBV7-2, the J call TRBJ2-1, with D unresolved. The CDR3 consists of 14 residues. Germline V gene lookup returns CDR1 SGHTA and CDR2 FQGNSA. Trimming took 2 bases from V and 6 from J, leaving 11 bases between them.